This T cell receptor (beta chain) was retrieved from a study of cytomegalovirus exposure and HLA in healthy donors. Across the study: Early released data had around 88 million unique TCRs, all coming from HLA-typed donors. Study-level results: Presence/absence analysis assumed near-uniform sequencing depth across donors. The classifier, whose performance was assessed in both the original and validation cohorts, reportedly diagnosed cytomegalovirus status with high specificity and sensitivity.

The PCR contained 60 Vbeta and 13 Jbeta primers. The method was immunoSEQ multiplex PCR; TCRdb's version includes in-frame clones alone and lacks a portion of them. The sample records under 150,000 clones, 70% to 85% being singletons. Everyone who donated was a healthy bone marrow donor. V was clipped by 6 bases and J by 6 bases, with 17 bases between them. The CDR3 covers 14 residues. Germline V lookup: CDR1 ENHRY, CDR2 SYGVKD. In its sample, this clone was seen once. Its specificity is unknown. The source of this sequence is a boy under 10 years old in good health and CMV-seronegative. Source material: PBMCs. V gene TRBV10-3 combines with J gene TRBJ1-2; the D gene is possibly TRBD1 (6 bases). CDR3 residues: CAIRRPGHKNGYTF. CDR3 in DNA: TGTGCCATCAGACGACCGGGACACAAAAATGGCTACACCTTC.